This T cell receptor (beta chain) was documented in a study of blood T cell repertoires in COVID-19. Study-level background: The origin of the acute and convalescent COVID-19 samples was the United States, Italy and Spain.

Authors' analysis steps: From reference gene primer amplification, estimates of nucleated cell counts were derived. This table comes from immunoSEQ multiplex PCR, and its TCRdb copy is limited to in-frame clones, with some not included. V and J calls and clone size are copied from that table; D and trimming were computed from the DNA. The table lists over 200,000 clones, about 87% of them singletons. Seattle-derived patients entered the study during active infection and were followed longitudinally. V lost 4 bases and J 15 bases, leaving 7 bases between the germline ends. The germline V gene has CDR1 SQVTM and CDR2 ANQGSEA. The CDR3 covers 8 residues.

J is TRBJ2-1 and V is TRBV29-1; no firm D call. This TCR was recovered from a man aged 25-40 years with COVID-19, enrolled during active disease. The sequencing input was peripheral blood. The CDR3 region has the DNA TGCAGCGTTGCGCTCGGGTTCTTC. Encoded protein: CSVALGFF.